The clone carrying this T cell receptor (beta chain) was recorded once. Antigen: not known. Deep was the level used in running the assay. Here immunoSEQ multiplex PCR was the method, and the copy in TCRdb shows in-frame clones only, minus some. Here the sample spans about a million clones, 77% being singletons. CDR1 is LGHNA and CDR2 is YNFKEQ in the germline V gene. With 4 bases removed from V and 5 bases from J, the gap between germline ends came to 14 bases. This CDR3 has 14 amino acids. Splitting the CD4+ cells yielded a CD45RA+ naive subset and a CD45RA-negative memory subset. This sample stems from a study of shared clonotypes between healthy human individuals. Broader study findings: Non-shared clonotypes were found to have lower generation probabilities than the clonotypes that were shared by all four of the sorted-subset donors.

The receptor's source is a man between 18 and 35 years old in good health. Some clones in this sample may be carry-over from other donors' samples. Sequenced: memory CD4+ T cells from PBMCs. Subset defined: CD45RA-negative fraction. The J gene is TRBJ1-1, the V gene TRBV4-2; TRBD1 might be the D (6 bases). The CDR3 coding sequence is TGTGCCAGCAGCCTTGGGGGCGGGAAGACTGAAGCTTTCTTT. It is translated as CASSLGGGKTEAFF.